This T cell receptor beta chain was identified during a study of CD8 T cells in ankylosing spondylitis. This clonotype was counted at least ten times. Its antigen is currently unknown. Germline CDR1 and CDR2: MDHEN and SYDVKM. CDR3 size: 14 residues. V gave up 3 bases and J gave up 9 bases, with 12 bases separating them. Scientists made TCR beta libraries using quantitative 5'-RACE with molecular barcodes. A single record per CDR3 protein comes from TCRdb applying MiXCR to the 5' RACE reads. The table records 80,000 to 100,000 distinct CDR3 sequences, about 9% of them present only once. Study-level points and caveats: Within matched ankylosing spondylitis synovial fluid, disease-linked clones were reportedly significantly enriched. Under 10 highly homologous variants formed a TCR beta motif that appeared characteristic of ankylosing spondylitis blood.

What was sequenced was blood, either unsorted or a sorted T cell fraction (not recorded which). The TCR sequence derives from a male donor with ankylosing spondylitis or in good health (not recorded which). The chain is built from TRBV28 and TRBJ1-6; D perhaps matches TRBD1 (5 bases). CDR3 sequence (DNA): TGTGCCAGCAGTTTGGGGGGGGTCGGTTCACCCCTCCACTTT. This gives the protein CASSLGGVGSPLHF.